This T cell receptor (beta chain) was sequenced during a study of neoadjuvant anti-PD-1 for oral cavity cancer. General study results and limits: Non-responders to neoadjuvant nivolumab had significantly more clonal PBMC T cells than responders.

The data were produced by immunoSEQ multiplex PCR, yet TCRdb's version contains in-frame clones alone and is incomplete. This sample has some 15,000 clones; about 70% occur once, and the top ten carry 3.1%. This CDR3 contains 12 residues. Germline V gene data show CDR1 as SQVTM and CDR2 as ANQGSEA. To note about this clone: The antigen is undetermined.

These newly diagnosed stage II-IVA oral cavity squamous cell carcinoma patients had no prior systemic or radiation treatment. Blood cells were analyzed directly, without culture or expansion. Sequenced material: PBMCs, taken before nivolumab (anti-PD-1) treatment. The J gene is TRBJ1-1, the V gene TRBV29-1, with D perhaps TRBD1 (5 bases). The clonotype was recovered from a person aged 40 to 85 with oral cavity squamous cell carcinoma. The CDR3, as DNA: TGCAGAGCTGACCGGACAAGTGGCGAAGCTTTCTTT. The encoded protein is CRADRTSGEAFF.